The rows below give T cell receptor beta chains drawn from one sample of a study of blood T cell repertoires in COVID-19. The repertoire was sequenced with immunoSEQ multiplex PCR; TCRdb's copy has only in-frame clones and lacks some. The table has around 180,000 clones, 76% seen once. Input material: PBMCs or T cells enriched from blood (not recorded which). Source of these receptors: a woman between 45 and 60 years old with acute COVID-19. The CDR3 runs from the conserved cysteine through the conserved F or W. A D gene is named only where the DNA matches it firmly. The listing skips clone size in some rows; elsewhere it reads once, few, many or a size class.

j_call,v_call,clone_size,d_call,cdr3_nt,cdr3_aa
TRBJ1-5,TRBV3-1/TRBV3-2,NA,NA,TGTGCCAGCAGCCCCCATCAGAGGGAACAGCCCCAGCATTTT,CASSPHQREQPQHF
TRBJ2-2,TRBV9,NA,NA,TGTGCCAGCAACTCTCGGGGGAACACCGGGGAGCTGTTTTTT,CASNSRGNTGELFF
TRBJ2-1,TRBV27,NA,TRBD2,TGTGCCAGCAGGAAAGCGGGGGCGGGCTCCTACAATGAGCAGTTCTTC,CASRKAGAGSYNEQFF
TRBJ1-5,TRBV28,few,NA,TGTGCCAGCAGTTTTCCTAATCAGCCCCAGCATTTT,CASSFPNQPQHF
TRBJ1-2,TRBV28,few,TRBD1,TGTGCCAGCAGTAAAACCGGGACAGGGAGGTATGGCTACACCTTC,CASSKTGTGRYGYTF
TRBJ1-6,TRBV9,NA,TRBD1,TGTGCCAGCAGCCCGCGGAGGGACAGGGGTAATTCACCCCTCCACTTT,CASSPRRDRGNSPLHF
TRBJ1-5,TRBV5-4,NA,TRBD1,TGTGCCAGCAGCGATCAACGACAGGGAAGCAATCAGCCCCAGCATTTT,CASSDQRQGSNQPQHF
TRBJ2-2,TRBV5-5,NA,TRBD1,TGTGCCAGCAGCTTGACAGGGGGCGAGAACACCGGGGAGCTGTTTTTT,CASSLTGGENTGELFF
TRBJ1-2,TRBV6-5,NA,TRBD1,TGTGCCAGCAGGCATTCTCAGGGGGTAGGCGGCTACACCTTC,CASRHSQGVGGYTF
TRBJ1-4,TRBV7-9,NA,TRBD1,TGTGCCAGCAGCCTTGGACAGGGGGCGGCTGAAAAACTGTTTTTT,CASSLGQGAAEKLFF
TRBJ1-5,TRBV6-5,NA,NA,TGTGCCAGCAGGGGGGCGGGCAATCAGCCCCAGCATTTT,CASRGAGNQPQHF
TRBJ1-5,TRBV5-6,NA,TRBD1,TGTGCCAGCAGCTTGGAGGGACAGGGGTTGAATCAGCCCCAGCATTTT,CASSLEGQGLNQPQHF
TRBJ2-2,TRBV18,NA,TRBD1,TGTGCCAGCCCCCGACAGGGAGTGAACACCGGGGAGCTGTTTTTT,CASPRQGVNTGELFF
TRBJ1-5,TRBV7-9,once,NA,TGTGCCAGCAGCTTAACGGGAGGGAATCAGCCCCAGCATTTT,CASSLTGGNQPQHF
TRBJ1-2,TRBV11-2,once,TRBD1,TGTGCCAGCAGCTTGACAGGGCGTTCTAACTATGGCTACACCTTC,CASSLTGRSNYGYTF
TRBJ1-1,TRBV2,NA,NA,TGTGCCAGCAGGGGGACTTTGAACACTGAAGCTTTCTTT,CASRGTLNTEAFF
TRBJ2-3,TRBV6-5,once,NA,TGTGCCAGCAGTTACTCCATTCTGGCCACAGATACGCAGTATTTT,CASSYSILATDTQYF
TRBJ1-1,TRBV28,few,NA,TGTGCCAGCAGTTCATTAGGGGCGGACACTGAAGCTTTCTTT,CASSSLGADTEAFF
TRBJ1-1,TRBV19,NA,NA,TGTGCCAGTAGTATAACGGGAGGGACTGAAGCTTTCTTT,CASSITGGTEAFF
TRBJ1-2,TRBV19,NA,NA,TGTGCCAGTAGGGGAACGACAGCTTACTATGGCTACACCTTC,CASRGTTAYYGYTF
TRBJ1-2,TRBV5-1,NA,NA,TGCGCCAGCAGCTTGGCCCGGGAGTACGAGTATGGCTACACCTTC,CASSLAREYEYGYTF
TRBJ1-3,TRBV18,NA,NA,TGTGCCAGCTCACCAAATTCGGGGGGCGCGGAGGACACCATATATTTT,CASSPNSGGAEDTIYF
TRBJ1-2,TRBV5-6,NA,NA,TGTGCCAGCAGCTTGGATTGGGGGCGCATACCCTTATCTTCAGGCTACACCTTC,CASSLDWGRIPLSSGYTF
TRBJ2-3,TRBV7-8,few,TRBD1,TGTGCCAGCAGCTTAGTAAACAGGGGGCTTAAAGATACGCAGTATTTT,CASSLVNRGLKDTQYF
TRBJ2-4,TRBV3-1/TRBV3-2,NA,NA,TGTGCCAGCAGCAGGGGGGGGGCCGTGGACGCAGCCAAAAACATTCAGTACTTC,CASSRGGAVDAAKNIQYF
TRBJ1-2,TRBV6-5,NA,TRBD1,TGTGCCAGCAGGACAGGGGGAAACGGTGGCTACACCTTC,CASRTGGNGGYTF
TRBJ1-4,TRBV10-3,NA,NA,TGTGCCATCAGTAGCTCCCAGGGGAATGAAAAACTGTTTTTT,CAISSSQGNEKLFF
TRBJ1-5,TRBV18,few,NA,TGTGCCAGCTCACAGGGAGACAGGCGGAATAGCAATCAGCCCCAGCATTTT,CASSQGDRRNSNQPQHF
TRBJ2-1,TRBV19,NA,TRBD2,TGTGCCAGTAGTATAGATGGGGGGGTAACATACAATGAGCAGTTCTTC,CASSIDGGVTYNEQFF
TRBJ2-2,TRBV28,NA,NA,TGTGCCAGTAGGGGGAAGCTGAACACCGGGGAGCTGTTTTTT,CASRGKLNTGELFF
TRBJ1-1,TRBV5-1,NA,TRBD1,TGCGCCAGCAGCTTGGTCGCAGGGGGCTGGACTGAAGCTTTCTTT,CASSLVAGGWTEAFF
TRBJ1-1,TRBV5-1,NA,TRBD1,TGCGCCAGCAGCCACGGACAGGGAGCGGTCACTGAAGCTTTCTTT,CASSHGQGAVTEAFF
TRBJ2-1,TRBV2,NA,TRBD2,TGTGCCAGCACCTTTGACCTAGCGGGGGGCCGAGATGAGCAGTTCTTC,CASTFDLAGGRDEQFF
TRBJ2-3,TRBV7-9,once,NA,TGTGCCAGCAGCGAGGGGGGGGACACAGATACGCAGTATTTT,CASSEGGDTDTQYF
TRBJ2-6,TRBV5-4,once,TRBD2,TGTGCCAGCAGCGGGACTAGCGGGGGCTCTGGGGCCAACGTCCTGACTTTC,CASSGTSGGSGANVLTF
TRBJ1-5,TRBV12-5,NA,TRBD1,TGTGCTAGTGGTTTGGTATACCCCCGACAGGGGGATTTCAGCAATCAGCCCCAGCATTTT,CASGLVYPRQGDFSNQPQHF
TRBJ2-3,TRBV12-3/TRBV12-4,NA,NA,TGTGCCAGCAGGGTGCTAGCGACAGATACGCAGTATTTT,CASRVLATDTQYF
TRBJ1-5,TRBV27,NA,NA,TGTGCCAGCAGACCGTTGGGGCCGGGCTCTCAGCCCCAGCATTTT,CASRPLGPGSQPQHF
TRBJ1-5,TRBV20-1,NA,NA,TGCAGTGCTAGTGCAGCAGGGGATCAGCCCCAGCATTTT,CSASAAGDQPQHF
TRBJ2-5,TRBV4-3,NA,NA,TGCGCCAGCAGCCAAGGCGGGACTGGGCCGGAGACCCAGTACTTC,CASSQGGTGPETQYF
TRBJ1-5,TRBV28,NA,NA,TGTGCCAGCCAGACAGATAGCAATCAGCCCCAGCATTTT,CASQTDSNQPQHF
TRBJ2-5,TRBV6-5,NA,NA,TGTGCCAGCACAAAATACGGGTTCTCCCAAGAGACCCAGTACTTC,CASTKYGFSQETQYF
TRBJ1-1,TRBV5-1,NA,NA,TGCGCCAGCAGCTTGTTGGAGATGCCCGGCGCTGAAGCTTTCTTT,CASSLLEMPGAEAFF
TRBJ1-2,TRBV10-1,NA,NA,TGCGCCAGCAGTGATTCTCTCTATGGCTACACCTTC,CASSDSLYGYTF
TRBJ1-3,TRBV7-2,NA,NA,TGTGCCAGCAGCGCGCAGGGTGGGGCCATATATTTT,CASSAQGGAIYF
TRBJ2-5,TRBV14,NA,NA,TGTGCCAGCAGCCAAGATCCTAGGGGCGGGACCCAGTACTTC,CASSQDPRGGTQYF
TRBJ1-6,TRBV3-1/TRBV3-2,once,NA,TGTGCCAGCAGCCAAGAACGCTCGGACAGCCTAACGTTGGGAAATTCACCCCTCCACTTT,CASSQERSDSLTLGNSPLHF
TRBJ1-5,TRBV30,NA,TRBD1,TGTGCCTGGAGTGTGAGGGGACAGGGGGATCAGCCCCAGCATTTT,CAWSVRGQGDQPQHF
TRBJ1-2,TRBV7-9,NA,TRBD1,TGTGCCAGCAGCCCCCAGGGGGGACGCCTCGCCTTC,CASSPQGGRLAF